This TCR beta chain was sequenced in a study of monozygotic twins with inflammatory bowel disease (dated by TCRdb to between 2018 and 2021). Broadly, across the study: In total, 28 monozygotic twin pairs made up the full study: 19 Danish pairs, all IBD-discordant, plus nine German pairs, of which four were IBD-concordant and five were IBD-discordant. The search for disease-associated traits relied mainly on comparing, within discordant pairs, IBD patients with their genetically identical healthy co-twins. Each individual had, on average, about 151 000 unique TCRalpha sequences and 181 000 unique TCRbeta sequences available for analysis. Study-wide findings and limitations: Concordant and discordant twins showed no difference in repertoire similarity, possibly because of limited statistical power. Background noise and inter-individual variability may have been introduced into the repertoires by the differing immunosuppressive treatments among patients. No single strong signal or clonotype linked to IBD turned up in the results, so the idea that one exists was not supported. The analysis was unable to tell different T cell subtypes apart. Measured by the inverse Simpson index, TCRbeta repertoire diversity was lower in IBD patients than in their healthy co-twins. Compared with healthy twins, IBD patients shared fewer clonotypes with other individuals, and the difference was most pronounced in patients with signs of disease activity.

Preparation of the library involved 5' RACE. For each TCR library, 3,000 to 4,000 ng of total RNA was used. For each sample, cDNA synthesis with SMARTScribe reverse transcriptase was split into eight separate reactions. Unique molecular identifiers containing a 6-nucleotide sample barcode were introduced through template switching during cDNA synthesis. Two nested PCRs of approximately 16 and 10 cycles amplified the TCRalpha and TCRbeta cDNA, and bead purification followed each PCR. Before amplification, cDNA was treated with uracil DNA-glycosylase and purified using the QIAquick PCR purification kit. In the second PCR, Illumina TruSeq-compatible adapters and sample-specific barcodes were added. TapeStation and Qubit were used to check library quality and concentration, and 5 to 6.5 ng of each library was pooled. Sequencing of pooled libraries was carried out on an Illumina HiSeq2500 single-index Rapid Run using 2 x 100 bp reads and custom sequencing primers. In the authors' own workflow: MiGEC version 1.2.6 was used for UMI-based consensus assembly, which corrected PCR and sequencing errors. MiXCR version 2.1.1 was used to carry out V(D)J alignment, clonotype assembly and CDR3 extraction. To normalise gene usage, clonotype sharing and MAIT/NKT TCR abundance, the top 1000, 10 000 and 20 000 clonotypes in each sample were analysed. Diversity was computed as the inverse Simpson index with the vegan R package after downsampling to 27 000 UMIs. Statistical testing used paired Mann-Whitney U tests on the discordant twin pairs and applied Benjamini-Hochberg correction for multiple testing. TCRdb reprocessed the reads and provides one entry for every CDR3 protein sequence; no DNA is given. The V and J calls were determined by TCRdb, not by the authors. The record for this sample contains some 450,000 distinct CDR3 sequences. The ten largest clones represent about 2.2% of the sample.

From each donor, an approximately 2.5 ml peripheral blood sample was drawn into PAXgene tubes and stored at -80 degrees C. Without any T cell sorting, total RNA was extracted from whole blood using the PAXgene blood miRNA kit on an automated QIAcube. Peripheral blood from monozygotic twin pairs who were concordant or discordant for inflammatory bowel disease underwent deep TCRalpha and TCRbeta repertoire profiling using unique molecular barcoding. For every twin pair, smoking habits were documented, and each individual was categorised as a current, former or never smoker. On this clonotype: Its antigen remains unidentified.

The TCR was taken from a human donor with ulcerative colitis or Crohn's disease, or a healthy co-twin of an affected twin (not recorded which). The sample was blood.

The CDR3 corresponds to CASSSFSSSYEQYF. The sequence is built from TRBV4-3 and TRBJ2-7. The CDR3 runs 14 residues from the cysteine to the phenylalanine. No DNA has been recorded. Reading the germline V gene gives CDR1 LGHNA and CDR2 YSLEER.